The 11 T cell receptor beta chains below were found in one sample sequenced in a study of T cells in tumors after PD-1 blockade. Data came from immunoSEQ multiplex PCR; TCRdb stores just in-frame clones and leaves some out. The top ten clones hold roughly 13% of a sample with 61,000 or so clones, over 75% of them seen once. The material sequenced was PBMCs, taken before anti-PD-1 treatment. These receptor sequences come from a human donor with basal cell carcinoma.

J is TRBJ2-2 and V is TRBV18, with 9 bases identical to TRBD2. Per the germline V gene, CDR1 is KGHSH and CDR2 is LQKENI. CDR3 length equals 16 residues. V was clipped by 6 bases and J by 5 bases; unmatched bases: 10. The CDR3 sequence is CASSNPSGGRTGELFF. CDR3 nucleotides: TGTGCCAGCTCCAACCCCAGCGGGGGGAGGACCGGGGAGCTGTTTTTT. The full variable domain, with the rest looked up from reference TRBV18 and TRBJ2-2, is NAGVMQNPRHLVRRRGQEARLRCSPMKGHSHVYWYRQLPEEGLKFMVYLQKENIIDESGMPKERFSAEFPKEGPSILRIQQVVRGDSAAYFCASSNPSGGRTGELFFGEGSRLTVL.

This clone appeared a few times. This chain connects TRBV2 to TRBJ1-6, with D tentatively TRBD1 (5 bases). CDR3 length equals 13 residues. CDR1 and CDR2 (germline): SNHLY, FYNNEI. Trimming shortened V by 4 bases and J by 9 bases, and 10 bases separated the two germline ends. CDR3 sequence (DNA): TGTGCCAGCAGTGCGGAGGGGACTTCACCCCTCCACTTT. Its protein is CASSAEGTSPLHF.

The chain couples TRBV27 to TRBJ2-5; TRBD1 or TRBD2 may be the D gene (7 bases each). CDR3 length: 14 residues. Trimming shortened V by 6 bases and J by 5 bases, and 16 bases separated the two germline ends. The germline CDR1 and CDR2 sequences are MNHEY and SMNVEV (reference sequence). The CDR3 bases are TGTGCCAGCAGGTTCCAGGGGGGGCAGGAGACCCAGTACTTC. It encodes CASRFQGGQETQYF.

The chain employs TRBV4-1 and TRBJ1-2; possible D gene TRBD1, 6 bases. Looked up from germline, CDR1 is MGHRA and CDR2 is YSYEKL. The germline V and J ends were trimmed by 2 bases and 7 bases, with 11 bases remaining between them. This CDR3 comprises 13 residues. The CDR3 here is CASSQQGYGGYTF. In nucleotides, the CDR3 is TGCGCCAGCAGCCAACAGGGGTATGGTGGCTACACCTTC.

CDR3 DNA: TGTGCCAGCAGTGCCGGAACACTAGCGGGGGGAGGGTACGAGCAGTACTTC. Its translation is CASSAGTLAGGGYEQYF. The chain links TRBV6-1 to TRBJ2-7; 12 positions agree with TRBD2. V trimming: 4 bases; J trimming: 4 bases; junction bases outside the gene matches: 11. Looked up from germline, CDR1 is MNHNS and CDR2 is SASEGT. The CDR3 is made up of 17 amino acids.

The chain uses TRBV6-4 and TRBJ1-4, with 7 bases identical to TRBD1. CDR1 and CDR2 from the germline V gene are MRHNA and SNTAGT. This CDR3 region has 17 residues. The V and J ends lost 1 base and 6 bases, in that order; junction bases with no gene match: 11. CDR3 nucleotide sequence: TGTGCCAGCAGTGACTATATAGGGGGCAGAATGGATGAAAAACTGTTTTTT. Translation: CASSDYIGGRMDEKLFF.

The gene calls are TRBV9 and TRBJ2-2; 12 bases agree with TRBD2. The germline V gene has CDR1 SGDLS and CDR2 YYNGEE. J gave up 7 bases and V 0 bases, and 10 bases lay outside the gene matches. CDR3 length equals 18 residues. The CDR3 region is CASSVDPLAGGVGGELFF. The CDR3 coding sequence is TGTGCCAGCAGCGTAGATCCCCTAGCGGGGGGGGTAGGCGGGGAGCTGTTTTTT. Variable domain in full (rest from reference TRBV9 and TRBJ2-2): DSGVTQTPKHLITATGQRVTLRCSPRSGDLSVYWYQQSLDQGLQFLIQYYNGEERAKGNILERFSAQQFPDLHSELNLSSLELGDSALYFCASSVDPLAGGVGGELFFGEGSRLTVL.

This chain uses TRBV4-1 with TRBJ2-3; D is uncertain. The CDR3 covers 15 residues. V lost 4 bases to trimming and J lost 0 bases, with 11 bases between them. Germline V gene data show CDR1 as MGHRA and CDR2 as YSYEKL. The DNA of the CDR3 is TGCGCCAGCAGCCTAACGGCGGTTAGCACAGATACGCAGTATTTT. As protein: CASSLTAVSTDTQYF.

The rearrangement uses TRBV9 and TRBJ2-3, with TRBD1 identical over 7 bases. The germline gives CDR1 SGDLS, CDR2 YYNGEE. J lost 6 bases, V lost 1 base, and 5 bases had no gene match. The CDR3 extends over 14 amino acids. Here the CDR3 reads CASSVYRGGDTQYF. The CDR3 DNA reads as TGTGCCAGCAGCGTATACAGGGGTGGGGATACGCAGTATTTT.

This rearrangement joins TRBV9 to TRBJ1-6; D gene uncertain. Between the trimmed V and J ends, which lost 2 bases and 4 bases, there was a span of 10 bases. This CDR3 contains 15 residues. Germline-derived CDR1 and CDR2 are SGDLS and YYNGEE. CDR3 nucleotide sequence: TGTGCCAGCAGCGTTACGGGGATGTATAATTCACCCCTCCACTTT. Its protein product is CASSVTGMYNSPLHF.

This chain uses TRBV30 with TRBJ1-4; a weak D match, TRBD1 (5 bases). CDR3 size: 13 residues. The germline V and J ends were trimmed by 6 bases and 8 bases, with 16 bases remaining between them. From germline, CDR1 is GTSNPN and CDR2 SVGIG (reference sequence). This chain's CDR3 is CACPGPLGEKLFF. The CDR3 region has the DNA TGTGCCTGCCCGGGACCATTAGGAGAAAAACTGTTTTTT.